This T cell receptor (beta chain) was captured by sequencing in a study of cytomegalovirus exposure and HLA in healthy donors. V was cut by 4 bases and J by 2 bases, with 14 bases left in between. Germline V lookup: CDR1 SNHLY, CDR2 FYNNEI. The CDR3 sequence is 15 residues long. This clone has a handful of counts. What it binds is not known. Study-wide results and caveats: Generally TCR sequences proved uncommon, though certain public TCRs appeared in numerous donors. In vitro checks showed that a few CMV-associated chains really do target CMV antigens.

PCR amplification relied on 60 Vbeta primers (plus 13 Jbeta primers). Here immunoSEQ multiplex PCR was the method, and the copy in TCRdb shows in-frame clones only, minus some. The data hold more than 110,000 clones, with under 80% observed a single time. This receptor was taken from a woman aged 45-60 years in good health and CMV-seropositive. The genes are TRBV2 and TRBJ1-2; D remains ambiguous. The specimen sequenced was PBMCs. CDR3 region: CASSGGPSRNYGYTF. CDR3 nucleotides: TGTGCCAGCAGTGGAGGCCCGAGCCGAAACTATGGCTACACCTTC.